This T cell receptor beta chain was sequenced for a study of response to subunit inactivated influenza vaccine (dated by TCRdb to the late 2010s). Background on the whole study: To follow how T cells responded to a trivalent subunit inactivated influenza vaccine, the researchers relied on deep quantitative profiling of the T cell receptor repertoire.

The library was produced with RT-PCR. The sequencer listed for this sample is Illumina HiSeq 2500. Clones were called with MiXCR by TCRdb after fastp trimmed the public reads at Q25, and only in-frame beta chains were retained. A single entry per CDR3 protein holds the most common genes and DNA from its merged rows. In this sample the table shows about 480,000 distinct CDR3 sequences, 10% to 15% of which occur a single time. The ten largest make up around 14% of the sample. According to the study, the label for this sample's time point signals: 40 to 45 days after influenza vaccine administration. From cysteine to phenylalanine, the CDR3 is 14 amino acids long. Only the CDR3 DNA is retained, 42 bases long and in frame from the first base. At the junction V is shortened by 0 bases and J by 4 bases, with 7 bases in between. The germline V gene gives CDR1 as SGHDN and CDR2 as FVKESK. Overall results and qualifications from the work: The authors suggested that each seasonal influenza vaccination may recruit only a limited number of new T cells.

This clonotype came up a few times. This receptor's antigen is unknown. No base qualities exist here, and no much larger clone lies one base off it. The material was PBMCs from blood, obtained roughly 46 days after vaccination. The V and J genes are TRBV14 and TRBJ2-1; tentative D gene TRBD1, with 5 bases matching. This receptor was obtained from a man aged 45-65 years who received an inactivated influenza vaccine. Donor details come from another sample of the same person, matched by shared clones. The CDR3 region has the sequence CASSQDRGYNEQFF. DNA sequence: TGTGCCAGCAGCCAAGATAGGGGTTACAATGAGCAGTTCTTC.